Reported below is one T cell receptor (beta chain). Antigen unknown. This sample is drawn from a study of shared clonotypes between healthy human individuals. About the research overall: Three CD4 naive, three CD4 memory, two CD8 naive and one CD8 memory plate were used per donor.

Study findings and constraints: Shared clonotypes: about 5% naive CD4, around 3.4% naive CD8, 2% to 2.5% memory CD4, 0.4% memory CD8.

As originally analysed: ImmunoSEQ gave junction-only sequences without quality scores, so filtering differed. Sequencing used immunoSEQ multiplex PCR; TCRdb keeps in-frame clones, though not all of them. The V and J calls and the clone size are those of that table, but D and trimming were determined from the DNA. The data hold some 2,400,000 clones, with 90% to 97% observed a single time. With 0 bases removed from V and 8 bases from J, the gap between germline ends came to 17 bases. This CDR3 spans 15 amino acids. Germline V gene lookup returns CDR1 SGHTS and CDR2 YDEGEE. The V gene is TRBV5-8, the J gene TRBJ1-2, with a tentative D call TRBD1 (6 bases). The sequence derives from a man aged 18 to 29 in good health. The sequenced material came from naive CD4+ T cells sorted from blood. Subset reported: CD45RA+ positively selected. The DNA for the CDR3 is TGTGCCAGCAGCTTGGGGACAGCTAATTCGAAGGGCTACACCTTC. It specifies CASSLGTANSKGYTF.